These T cell receptor beta chains were read from a single sample in a study of identical twins. Using its own MiXCR run on the 5' RACE reads, TCRdb lists one record per CDR3 protein. This table holds approximately 680,000 distinct CDR3 sequences, 7.1% found once. This sample was shared with a second study, whose subject was yellow fever vaccine responses in identical twins.

The sequencing input was PBMCs. These receptors all stem from a woman in her late teens or twenties in good health. Both conserved end residues are part of each CDR3. Fields, in order: CDR3 length, D gene, clone size, J gene, V gene, CDR3 protein, CDR3 DNA. The D gene is left open where the match is weak. Clone size appears in some rows only: once, few, many, or a class for an expanded clone.

16 TRBD1 few TRBJ1-4 TRBV4-1 CASSQETGATNEKLFF TGCGCCAGCAGCCAAGAAACAGGGGCAACTAATGAAAAACTGTTTTTT
12 TRBD1 NA TRBJ2-1 TRBV9 CASSAQGVEQFF TGTGCCAGCAGCGCCCAGGGGGTTGAGCAGTTCTTC
12 NA many TRBJ2-1 TRBV5-1 CASSLHGNEQFF TGCGCCAGCAGCTTACACGGTAATGAGCAGTTCTTC
13 NA few TRBJ1-1 TRBV18 CASSPGGALPAFF TGTGCCAGCTCACCGGGGGGTGCTTTACCAGCTTTCTTT
13 NA NA TRBJ2-1 TRBV10-3 CAISRGDNNEQFF TGTGCCATCAGCCGAGGGGATAACAATGAGCAGTTCTTC
14 NA NA TRBJ1-1 TRBV6-5 CASSYWRTNTEAFF TGTGCCAGCAGTTACTGGCGCACTAACACTGAAGCTTTCTTT
12 NA many TRBJ2-2 TRBV12-3/TRBV12-4 CASRPIPGELFF TGTGCCAGCAGACCCATCCCCGGGGAGCTGTTTTTT
14 NA NA TRBJ2-7 TRBV12-3/TRBV12-4 CASTTGISSYEQYF TGTGCCAGCACCACCGGGATCAGCTCCTACGAGCAGTACTTC
14 TRBD2 many TRBJ2-3 TRBV4-2 CASSQSGRADTQYF TGTGCCAGCAGCCAGAGCGGGAGGGCAGATACGCAGTATTTT
14 NA many TRBJ1-5 TRBV7-9 CASSSPPQHQPQHF TGTGCCAGCAGCTCCCCTCCCCAGCACCAGCCCCAGCATTTT
13 TRBD1 many TRBJ2-7 TRBV7-9 CASSYGTDYEQYF TGTGCCAGCAGCTATGGGACAGACTACGAGCAGTACTTC
15 TRBD1 few TRBJ1-2 TRBV20-1 CSARGDSSLNYGYTF TGCAGTGCTAGAGGGGACAGCTCTCTAAACTATGGCTACACCTTC
14 NA many TRBJ2-1 TRBV20-1 CSATPRPDYNEQFF TGCAGTGCTACCCCCCGCCCTGATTACAATGAGCAGTTCTTC
17 NA NA TRBJ2-6 TRBV27 CASSFAAANSGANVLTF TGTGCCAGCAGTTTCGCAGCGGCAAACTCTGGGGCCAACGTCCTGACTTTC
15 NA NA TRBJ2-3 TRBV7-2 CASSLASHSTDTQYF TGTGCCAGCAGCTTAGCTTCGCACAGCACAGATACGCAGTATTTT
16 TRBD2 NA TRBJ2-3 TRBV15 CATSFRLAGVTDTQYF TGTGCCACCAGCTTTCGACTAGCGGGGGTTACAGATACGCAGTATTTT
15 NA few TRBJ2-7 TRBV14 CASSRPFARAYEQYF TGTGCCAGCAGCCGTCCTTTCGCCAGGGCTTACGAGCAGTACTTC
12 NA many TRBJ2-2 TRBV29-1 CSVGIVSGELFF TGCAGCGTTGGAATAGTTTCCGGGGAGCTGTTTTTT
14 TRBD1 few TRBJ1-2 TRBV28 CATTNDRAYYGYTF TGTGCCACCACCAATGACAGGGCCTACTATGGCTACACCTTC
16 TRBD1 few TRBJ1-2 TRBV12-3/TRBV12-4 CASSLRDRGGVYGYTF TGTGCCAGCAGTTTAAGAGACAGGGGTGGGGTCTATGGCTACACCTTC
16 NA few TRBJ1-5 TRBV28 CASSPPGRGRNQPQHF TGTGCCAGCAGTCCTCCCGGGCGGGGCAGAAATCAGCCCCAGCATTTT
15 TRBD2 few TRBJ2-3 TRBV7-9 CASRFIAGPTDTQYF TGTGCCAGCAGATTCATAGCGGGACCCACAGATACGCAGTATTTT
17 NA many TRBJ2-5 TRBV29-1 CSVDGGPMGPVGETQYF TGCAGCGTTGATGGGGGGCCGATGGGTCCCGTCGGGGAGACCCAGTACTTC
17 TRBD2 NA TRBJ2-7 TRBV4-1 CASSHDPGTSRSYEQYF TGCGCCAGCAGCCATGATCCCGGGACTAGCCGGTCCTACGAGCAGTACTTC
12 NA many TRBJ2-5 TRBV24-1 CATSILGGTQYF TGTGCCACCAGTATTTTAGGGGGAACCCAGTACTTC
13 TRBD2 few TRBJ2-1 TRBV5-1 CASSFSGDNEQFF TGCGCCAGCAGCTTTAGCGGGGACAATGAGCAGTTCTTC
13 NA NA TRBJ2-7 TRBV20-1 CSASTGDPYEQYF TGCAGTGCTTCAACCGGCGATCCCTACGAGCAGTACTTC
15 TRBD2 NA TRBJ2-7 TRBV4-2 CASSPGTSPTYEQYF TGTGCCAGCAGCCCCGGGACTAGCCCCACCTACGAGCAGTACTTC
17 TRBD2 NA TRBJ2-3 TRBV15 CATSRPLGAGGSDTQYF TGTGCCACCAGCAGACCCCTAGGGGCGGGAGGATCAGATACGCAGTATTTT
14 NA few TRBJ2-5 TRBV6-2/TRBV6-3 CASSPVLSGETQYF TGTGCCAGCAGCCCAGTCCTGAGCGGAGAGACCCAGTACTTC
14 NA NA TRBJ2-5 TRBV4-2 CASSPGGDQETQYF TGTGCCAGCAGCCCAGGGGGGGACCAAGAGACCCAGTACTTC
15 TRBD2 many TRBJ2-3 TRBV7-2 CASSLTSVLTDTQYF TGTGCCAGCAGCCTGACTAGCGTTCTAACAGATACGCAGTATTTT
15 NA few TRBJ2-2 TRBV9 CASSVVEGITGELFF TGTGCCAGCAGCGTAGTAGAAGGGATCACCGGGGAGCTGTTTTTT
14 TRBD2 many TRBJ2-7 TRBV3-1 CASRNSGTPLEQYF TGTGCCAGCAGAAATAGCGGGACTCCCCTCGAGCAGTACTTC
14 NA NA TRBJ2-2 TRBV25-1 CASSADRRTGELFF TGTGCCAGCAGTGCCGACAGGCGCACCGGGGAGCTGTTTTTT
15 NA few TRBJ1-5 TRBV15 CATSRQGNSNQPQHF TGTGCCACCAGCAGACAGGGGAACTCTAATCAGCCCCAGCATTTT
19 NA NA TRBJ2-5 TRBV11-2 CASSLDSGRTPIGEGDQYF TGTGCCAGCAGCTTAGACAGCGGGCGTACGCCTATCGGAGAGGGAGACCAGTACTTC
14 TRBD1 NA TRBJ2-7 TRBV5-1 CASKPGTGPYEQYF TGCGCCAGTAAACCCGGGACAGGCCCCTACGAGCAGTACTTC
15 TRBD1 few TRBJ2-7 TRBV6-5 CASSYRAGGEYEQYF TGTGCCAGCAGTTACAGGGCAGGGGGCGAGTACGAGCAGTACTTC
13 NA NA TRBJ2-3 TRBV11-3 CASSRTVTDTQYF TGTGCCAGCAGCCGGACCGTAACAGATACGCAGTATTTT
15 TRBD1 few TRBJ2-5 TRBV12-3/TRBV12-4 CASSSEDRGSWTQYF TGTGCCAGCAGTTCGGAGGACAGGGGTTCATGGACCCAGTACTTC
10 NA NA TRBJ1-2 TRBV29-1 CSPWPYGYTF TGCAGCCCCTGGCCCTATGGCTACACCTTC
15 NA NA TRBJ2-1 TRBV28 CASTRHQESYNEQFF TGTGCCAGCACCCGGCATCAGGAGAGTTACAATGAGCAGTTCTTC
15 NA few TRBJ2-2 TRBV24-1 CATSDFGQNTGELFF TGTGCCACCAGTGATTTCGGACAGAACACCGGGGAGCTGTTTTTT
15 NA NA TRBJ1-1 TRBV7-8 CASSLTLQGYTEAFF TGTGCCAGCAGCTTAACTCTGCAGGGCTACACTGAAGCTTTCTTT
13 NA many TRBJ1-2 TRBV13 CASSSLTTGGYTF TGTGCCAGCAGCTCCCTCACAACGGGAGGCTACACCTTC
17 TRBD2 many TRBJ2-3 TRBV5-1 CASSLVFLAGGTDTQYF TGCGCCAGCAGCTTGGTATTCCTAGCGGGAGGCACAGATACGCAGTATTTT
15 TRBD2 few TRBJ2-1 TRBV7-2 CASSHGLAGFNEQFF TGTGCCAGCAGCCACGGACTAGCGGGATTCAATGAGCAGTTCTTC
13 NA many TRBJ1-5 TRBV5-1 CASSWAGGQPQHF TGCGCCAGCAGCTGGGCCGGGGGGCAGCCCCAGCATTTT
13 NA NA TRBJ2-7 TRBV29-1 CSVKTGRHYEQYF TGCAGCGTCAAGACAGGGAGGCACTACGAGCAGTACTTC
13 TRBD1 NA TRBJ2-1 TRBV4-1 CASSQGTGDEQFF TGCGCCAGCAGCCAGGGAACAGGGGATGAGCAGTTCTTC
14 NA many TRBJ1-5 TRBV12-3/TRBV12-4 CASSLARGGQPQHF TGTGCCAGCAGTTTAGCGCGGGGGGGACAGCCCCAGCATTTT
13 NA NA TRBJ2-4 TRBV29-1 CSVVSQGKNIQYF TGCAGCGTTGTCTCCCAGGGAAAAAACATTCAGTACTTC
13 NA NA TRBJ1-1 TRBV10-3 CATRRQTNTEAFF TGTGCCACCAGAAGACAGACGAACACTGAAGCTTTCTTT
13 NA NA TRBJ2-1 TRBV24-1 CATSEAGIVEQFF TGTGCCACCAGTGAGGCAGGGATCGTTGAGCAGTTCTTC